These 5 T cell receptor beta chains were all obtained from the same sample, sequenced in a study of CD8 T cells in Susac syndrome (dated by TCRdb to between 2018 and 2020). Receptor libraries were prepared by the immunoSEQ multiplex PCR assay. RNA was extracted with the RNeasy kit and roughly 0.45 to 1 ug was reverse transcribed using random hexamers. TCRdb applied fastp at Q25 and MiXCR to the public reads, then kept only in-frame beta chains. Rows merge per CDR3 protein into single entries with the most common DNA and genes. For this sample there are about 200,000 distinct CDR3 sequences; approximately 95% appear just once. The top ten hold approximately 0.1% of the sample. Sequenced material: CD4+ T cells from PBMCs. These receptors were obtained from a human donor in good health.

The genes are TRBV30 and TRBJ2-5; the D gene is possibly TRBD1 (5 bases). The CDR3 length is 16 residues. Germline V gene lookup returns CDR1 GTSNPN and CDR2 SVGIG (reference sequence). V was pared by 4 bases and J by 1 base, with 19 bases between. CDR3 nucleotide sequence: TGTGCCTGGACAAACGGCAGGGCCCCCCTCCAAGAGACCCAGTACTTC. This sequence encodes CAWTNGRAPLQETQYF.

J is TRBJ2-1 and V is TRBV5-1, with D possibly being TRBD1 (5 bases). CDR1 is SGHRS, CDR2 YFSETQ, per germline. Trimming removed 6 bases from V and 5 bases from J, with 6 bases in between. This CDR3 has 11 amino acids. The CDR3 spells CASKGNNEQFF. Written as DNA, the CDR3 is TGCGCCAGCAAGGGGAACAATGAGCAGTTCTTC.

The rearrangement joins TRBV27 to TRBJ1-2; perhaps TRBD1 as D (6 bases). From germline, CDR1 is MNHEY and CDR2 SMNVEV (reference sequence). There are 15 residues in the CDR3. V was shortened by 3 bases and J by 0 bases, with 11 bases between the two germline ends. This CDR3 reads CASSFSRDTNYGYTF. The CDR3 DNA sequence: TGTGCCAGCAGTTTCTCAAGGGACACTAACTATGGCTACACCTTC.

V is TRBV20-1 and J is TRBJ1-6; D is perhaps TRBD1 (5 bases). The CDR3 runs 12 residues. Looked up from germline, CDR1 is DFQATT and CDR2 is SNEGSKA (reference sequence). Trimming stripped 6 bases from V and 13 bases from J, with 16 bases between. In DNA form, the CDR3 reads TGCAGTGCAAGCCCCCAGGGCCTCCCCCTCCACTTT. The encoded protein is CSASPQGLPLHF.

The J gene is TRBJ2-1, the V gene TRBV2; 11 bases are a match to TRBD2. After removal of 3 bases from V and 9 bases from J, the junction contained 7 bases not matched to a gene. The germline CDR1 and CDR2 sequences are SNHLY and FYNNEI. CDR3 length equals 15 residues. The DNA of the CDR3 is TGTGCCAGCAGTGAGAGTCTAGCGGGAGGTATTGAGCAGTTCTTC. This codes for CASSESLAGGIEQFF.